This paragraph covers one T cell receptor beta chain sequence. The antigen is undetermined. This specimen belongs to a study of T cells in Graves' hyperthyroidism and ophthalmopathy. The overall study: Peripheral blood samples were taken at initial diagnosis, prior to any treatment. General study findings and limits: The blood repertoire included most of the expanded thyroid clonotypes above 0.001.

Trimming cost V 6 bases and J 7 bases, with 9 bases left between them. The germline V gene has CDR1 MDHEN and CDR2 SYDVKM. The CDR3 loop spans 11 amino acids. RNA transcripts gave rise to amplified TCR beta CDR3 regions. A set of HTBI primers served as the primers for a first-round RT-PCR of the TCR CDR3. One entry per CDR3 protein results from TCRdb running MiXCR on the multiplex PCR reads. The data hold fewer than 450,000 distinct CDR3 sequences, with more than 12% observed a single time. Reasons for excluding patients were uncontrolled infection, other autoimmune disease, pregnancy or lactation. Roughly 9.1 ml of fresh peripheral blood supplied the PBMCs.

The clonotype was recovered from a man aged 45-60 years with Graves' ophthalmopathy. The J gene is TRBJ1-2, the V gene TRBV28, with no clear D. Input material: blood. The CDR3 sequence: CASSPPGGYTF. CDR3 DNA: TGTGCCAGCAGCCCCCCGGGTGGCTACACCTTC.